The present T cell receptor (beta chain) was sequenced within a study of Graves' ophthalmopathy and Graves' hyperthyroidism listed by TCRdb under 2018. Describing the broader study: Peripheral blood was collected at initial diagnosis, prior to any treatment. The study used TCR beta repertoire signatures to distinguish Graves' ophthalmopathy from Graves' hyperthyroidism and to predict progression to ophthalmopathy. In total, around 140 blood samples were TCR-sequenced: 43 ophthalmopathy, some 75 hyperthyroidism and about 17 hyperthyroidism-to-ophthalmopathy patients. A discovery set of 100 patients (approximately 42 ophthalmopathy, under 65 stable hyperthyroidism) was enrolled to explore V-J signatures distinguishing ophthalmopathy from hyperthyroidism. The independent validation cohort included approximately 19 hyperthyroidism patients plus 17 patients who later progressed from hyperthyroidism to ophthalmopathy. In five to seven hyperthyroidism patients, T-cell repertoires of thyroid tissue and blood were compared. Once sampling was done, hyperthyroidism patients were given methimazole at a starting dose of 30 mg daily, while ophthalmopathy patients were given high-dose intravenous methylprednisolone.

This clonotype was observed at least ten times. Its binding antigen is unknown. The record has no base qualities; no much larger clone is one base away. The CDR3 goes from the cysteine to the phenylalanine over 13 residues. Only the CDR3 DNA stays, 39 bases, in frame from base 1. V and J lose 10 bases and 0 bases, and a span of 10 bases separates them. Taken from the germline V gene, the CDR1 and CDR2 loops are ENHRY and SYGVKD. For repertoire sequencing, the TCR beta CDR3 regions were amplified from RNA transcripts. HTBI primers and the Qiagen OneStep RT-PCR kit were used in a first-round RT-PCR, which was followed by a second-round multiplex PCR, size selection and purification. Sequencing of the libraries was carried out on an Illumina HiSeq2000 in paired-end mode with 100 bp reads. As for how the authors treated the data: SOAPnuke was used to process the reads, throwing out any read that had adapters, had uncalled bases, had a mean Phred below 15, or lacked an exact constant-primer or identifier match. COPE v1.2.5 was used to merge the high-quality paired reads. Each unique nucleotide sequence was treated as a clonotype, and MiTCR v1.1 was used to align the clonotypes to the IMGT TRB V, D and J references. Analysis was restricted to V-J combinations with a frequency above 0.0001, which covered about 99% of repertoires. For each V-J combination, a TCR clonal expansion and chaos score was defined as the ratio of F50 clonal expansion to chaos observed in the TCRdist matrix. Welch's t-statistics and random forest were used to narrow the features down to approximately twelve V-J combinations, which were then fed into a naive Bayes classifier. The similarity between thyroid and blood repertoires was quantified using the Morisita-Horn index. In-frame beta chains were kept once TCRdb had trimmed the public reads at Q25 with fastp and called clones with MiXCR. Every distinct CDR3 protein forms one entry, paired with its most common genes and DNA. For this entry, the V and J calls and clone size follow TCRdb and not the study's own pipeline. For this sample there are 300,000 or so distinct CDR3 sequences; about 17% appear just once. Over 9% of the sample belongs to the ten largest clones.

Beyond this particular receptor, the publication reports: In validation, the model predicted ophthalmopathy progression with about 70% sensitivity and approximately 78% specificity; some 13 predicted patients were CT-confirmed with GO in a median of around 6.5 months. The 13-signature model separated ophthalmopathy from stable hyperthyroidism with around 90% sensitivity and approximately 83% specificity in cross-validation, and 80%/75% in the test set. Most of the expanded thyroid clonotypes with a frequency above 0.001 were also detected in blood, and it was suggested that the thyroid immune response may be reflected by blood repertoires. Sample size was not statistically predetermined, and group allocation was not concealed from the investigators.

Ophthalmopathy patients were characterized by moderately to severely active disease, a Clinical Activity Score of at least 3, a NOSPECS grade of at least 4, and a disease duration under 3 months. Patients with other autoimmune diseases, uncontrolled infections, pregnancy or lactation were excluded from the study. Diagnosis was based on clinical symptoms, serum thyroxine, TRAb, thyroid ultrasound and orbital computed tomography. Ficoll-Paque density gradient centrifugation was used to isolate PBMCs from about 10 ml of fresh peripheral blood. Total RNA was extracted with Trizol reagent and quality-checked on an Agilent 2100 Bioanalyzer.

Sequenced sample: peripheral blood. The source of this sequence is an adult man with Graves' ophthalmopathy. The chain is made from TRBV10-3 and TRBJ1-3; the D gene is perhaps TRBD1, on 5 matching bases. The CDR3 region reads CATTVLSGNTIYF. The nucleotide sequence is given as TGTGCCACGACAGTCCTCTCTGGAAACACCATATATTTT.